The 5 T cell receptor beta chains presented below share a single source sample, sequenced in a study of T cells in Graves' hyperthyroidism and ophthalmopathy. Amplification yielded TCR beta CDR3 regions, with RNA transcripts as the source. TCR CDR3 regions were first amplified by RT-PCR with HTBI primers. TCRdb reanalysed the multiplex PCR reads using MiXCR and keeps one entry per CDR3 protein. The data contain around 600,000 distinct CDR3 sequences, approximately 14% of them seen just once; the ten biggest clones take up about 7%. What was sequenced was blood. These receptors came from a woman between 18 and 29 years old with Graves' ophthalmopathy.

This clonotype appeared many times. V gene TRBV20-1 combines with J gene TRBJ2-7; D gene unclear. CDR3 size: 12 residues. Per the germline V gene, CDR1 is DFQATT and CDR2 is SNEGSKA (reference sequence). V lost 3 bases, J lost 6 bases, and 12 bases lay in between. The CDR3 protein is CSASPQQSEQYF. CDR3 sequence (DNA): TGCAGTGCTAGCCCGCAACAGAGCGAGCAGTACTTC.

J is TRBJ2-6 and V is TRBV28; perhaps TRBD1 as D (6 bases). Trimming left V 4 bases short and J 0 bases short, with 22 bases between. The CDR3 totals 20 residues. Germline V CDR1 and CDR2: MDHEN, SYDVKM. The CDR3 protein is CASSSASLRGINSGANVLTF. The CDR3, as DNA: TGTGCCAGCAGTTCTGCCTCACTCAGGGGAATTAACTCTGGGGCCAACGTCCTGACTTTC.

This clonotype was detected ten times or more. V usage is TRBV6-2 or TRBV6-3 and J usage is TRBJ2-7, with 9 bases fitting TRBD2. V lost 2 bases and J lost 4; bases outside the gene matches: 6. CDR3 length equals 15 residues. Per germline, CDR1 MNHEY and CDR2 SVGEGT. DNA for the CDR3: TGTGCCAGCAGTTACGGGAGCGGGAGGCGATACGAGCAGTACTTC. Translation gives CASSYGSGRRYEQYF.

At least ten counts were recorded for this clonotype. This sequence joins TRBV28 and TRBJ1-1, with D unresolved. Deletions cut 4 bases from V and 11 bases from J, with 14 bases between. CDR3 size: 12 residues. Germline V gene lookup returns CDR1 MDHEN and CDR2 SYDVKM. The CDR3 sequence is CASSSTPASAFF. The CDR3 nucleotides are TGTGCCAGCAGTTCCACTCCCGCTTCGGCTTTCTTT.

In its sample, this clonotype was seen many times. The chain carries TRBV28 and TRBJ2-1, with 9 positions matching TRBD1. The CDR3 runs 14 residues. CDR1 is MDHEN, CDR2 SYDVKM, per germline. V dropped 4 bases and J dropped 9; count of bases not matched to a gene: 7. For the CDR3, the DNA is TGTGCCAGCAGTTCATACAGGGGGCTGGTTGAGCAGTTCTTC. Protein sequence: CASSSYRGLVEQFF.